Listed here are 9 T cell receptor beta chains from one sample, sequenced in a study of blood T cell repertoires in COVID-19. Data came from immunoSEQ multiplex PCR; TCRdb stores just in-frame clones and leaves some out. This table has roughly 340,000 clones, 85% to 90% appearing once. The specimen sequenced was PBMCs or T cells enriched from blood (not recorded which). All receptors derive from a man between 18 and 35 years old who had recovered from COVID-19.

The gene calls are TRBV15 and TRBJ1-5; D call uncertain. Germline CDR1 LNHNV, CDR2 YYDKDF (reference sequence). CDR3 length: 13 amino acids. Trimming removed 0 bases from V and 4 bases from J, with 4 bases in between. CDR3 bases: TGTGCCACCAGCAGAGATCATAATCAGCCCCAGCATTTT. This gives the protein CATSRDHNQPQHF.

J is TRBJ1-1 and V is TRBV2, with D hard to call. The V end was cut by 7 bases, the J end by 1 base, with 7 bases between. The CDR3 extends over 12 amino acids. From germline, CDR1 is SNHLY and CDR2 FYNNEI. CDR3 protein: CASTLANTEAFF. DNA for the CDR3: TGTGCCAGCACGCTGGCGAACACTGAAGCTTTCTTT.

The chain recombines TRBV5-4 with TRBJ2-5; 8 nucleotides align to TRBD2. The V gene end was trimmed by 4 bases and the J gene end by 0 bases; junction bases not matched to a gene: 5. The CDR3 is 15 amino acids. Germline V gives CDR1 SGHNT, CDR2 YYREEE (reference sequence). CDR3 sequence: CASSRGGGNQETQYF. The CDR3 region has the DNA TGTGCCAGCAGCAGAGGCGGGGGGAACCAAGAGACCCAGTACTTC.

This chain links TRBV6-6 with TRBJ1-3; 8 positions match TRBD1. Germline V CDR1 and CDR2: MNHNY, SVGAGI (reference sequence). The CDR3 covers 15 residues. V trimming: 8 bases; J trimming: 5 bases; junction bases outside the gene matches: 11. Here the CDR3 reads CASSQSGQGRNTIYF. The CDR3 nucleotides read TGTGCCAGCTCTCAAAGCGGACAGGGTAGAAACACCATATATTTT.

The J gene is TRBJ1-6, the V gene TRBV7-8, with 8 bases matching TRBD1. The CDR3 has 15 residues. Germline assignment: CDR1 SGHVS and CDR2 FQNEAQ. Trimming removed 0 bases from V and 5 bases from J; junction bases left unmatched: 0. For the CDR3, the DNA is TGTGCCAGCAGCTTAGCGGACAGGGATAATTCACCCCTCCACTTT. Encoded protein: CASSLADRDNSPLHF. Combining the CDR3 with reference TRBV7-8 and TRBJ1-6 gives the whole variable domain GAGVSQSPRYKVAKRGQDVALRCDPISGHVSLFWYQQALGQGPEFLTYFQNEAQLDKSGLPSDRFFAERPEGSVSTLKIQRTQQEDSAVYLCASSLADRDNSPLHFGNGTRLTVT.

V usage is TRBV27 and J usage is TRBJ1-6; no clear D. This CDR3 has 13 amino acids. V was shortened by 4 bases and J by 10 bases, with 11 bases between the two germline ends. CDR1 is MNHEY, CDR2 SMNVEV, per germline (reference sequence). The CDR3 sequence: CASSWMVGSPLHF. The CDR3 DNA follows: TGTGCCAGCAGTTGGATGGTCGGGTCACCCCTCCACTTT.

The rearrangement links TRBV9 to TRBJ1-6; TRBD1 matches at 9 bases. Germline values: CDR1 SGDLS, CDR2 YYNGEE. The J segment lost 10 bases and the V segment lost 5 bases, leaving 7 bases of the junction unmatched. The CDR3 is 14 amino acids. Written as DNA, the CDR3 is TGTGCCAGCAGAGAGACAGGGGGTCACTCACCCCTCCACTTT. It is translated as CASRETGGHSPLHF.

The rearrangement uses TRBV10-3 and TRBJ2-1, with 8 positions matching TRBD1. The junction had 16 bases not matched to a gene; V was cut back by 0 bases and J by 0 bases. The CDR3 is 21 amino acids. Germline V CDR1 and CDR2: ENHRY, SYGVKD. The CDR3 coding sequence is TGTGCCATCAGTGAGTCGAGGTTCCTGTTAGGGGACAGGAGCTCCTACAATGAGCAGTTCTTC. Its protein product is CAISESRFLLGDRSSYNEQFF.

On this clone: The same CDR3 is also encoded by other DNA sequences in this sample. This chain links TRBV19 with TRBJ1-2, with 7 nucleotides matching TRBD1. The CDR3 consists of 13 residues. Germline V CDR1 and CDR2: LNHDA, SQIVND (reference sequence). J lost 4 bases, V lost 4 bases, and 3 bases had no gene match. CDR3 loop: CASSTGQVYGYTF. The CDR3 DNA follows: TGTGCCAGTAGTACCGGACAGGTCTATGGCTACACCTTC.